The 25 T cell receptor beta chains listed next were all sequenced from one sample in a study of metastatic and nonmetastatic thyroid tumors. Patients had received no treatment of any kind before thyroid surgery. TCRdb reanalyzed the PCR reads with MiXCR. The sample records over 10,000 clones, around a third being singletons. The sequencing input was tumor tissue. The receptors come from a female donor with papillary thyroid cancer or a benign thyroid nodule (not recorded which). Some clones in this sample may be carry-over from other donors' samples.

There are a few counts of this clone. The chain employs TRBV7-2 and TRBJ2-7, with TRBD2 matching 10 bases. With 5 bases clipped from V and 2 bases from J, the junction kept 6 bases outside the gene matches. The CDR3 consists of 15 residues. The germline V gene encodes CDR1 SGHTA and CDR2 FQGNSA. DNA of the CDR3: TGTGCCAGCAGCCCGTCTAGCGGGAGAACCTACGAGCAGTACTTC. Residues: CASSPSSGRTYEQYF. Combining the CDR3 with reference TRBV7-2 and TRBJ2-7 gives the whole variable domain GAGVSQSPSNKVTEKGKDVELRCDPISGHTALYWYRQSLGQGLEFLIYFQGNSAPDKSGLPSDRFSAERTGGSVSTLTIQRTQQEDSAVYLCASSPSSGRTYEQYFGPGTRLTVT.

The table lists this clone with a few counts. The junction departs from the called germline gene at one end, perhaps through a read error. The chain uses TRBV19 and TRBJ1-4, with TRBD1 identical over 8 bases. The CDR3 spans 14 residues. Germline lookup yields CDR1 LNHDA and CDR2 SQIVND (reference sequence). As DNA, the CDR3 is TGTGCAAGTAACCGAGCAGGGGGCGCGGAAAAACTGTTTTTT. Its translation is CASNRAGGAEKLFF.

This chain connects TRBV6-1 to TRBJ2-7; no firm D call. Trimming left V 4 bases short and J 1 base short, with 11 bases between. The CDR3 runs to 14 residues. The germline V gene encodes CDR1 MNHNS and CDR2 SASEGT. The CDR3 sequence is CASSVDLSSYEQYF. DNA for the CDR3: TGTGCCAGCAGTGTGGATCTCTCGTCCTACGAGCAGTACTTC.

This clone occurred a few times. An end of the junction does not agree with germline; a read error may underlie this. The chain combines TRBV12-3 or TRBV12-4 with TRBJ1-3; D gene ambiguous. The CDR3 length is 14 residues. CDR3 sequence reads: CASSLAGDGKTIYF. The CDR3 DNA follows: TGTGCCAGCAGTTTAGCAGGTGATGGAAAAACCATATATTTT.

There are many counts of this clone. The V call is TRBV12-3 or TRBV12-4, the J call TRBJ2-2, with 7 bases that match TRBD2. The CDR3 is 15 residues long. V lost 1 base and J lost 5; bases outside the gene matches: 4. The CDR3 DNA reads as TGTGCCAGCAGTTTAGGCGGGAGTCAAACCGGGGAGCTGTTTTTT. Translated: CASSLGGSQTGELFF.

This clone occurred a few times. V is TRBV6-1 and J is TRBJ2-7, with D unresolved. CDR1 MNHNS and CDR2 SASEGT come from the germline V gene. This CDR3 region has 15 residues. V lost 10 bases and J 2 bases, leaving 21 bases between the germline ends. The CDR3 loop is CAIRPSDLGTYEQYF. The CDR3 region has the DNA TGTGCCATCCGACCCTCCGACTTGGGGACCTACGAGCAGTACTTC.

With regard to this clone: At one end the junction does not follow the germline gene, possibly because of a read error. The chain has TRBV6-1 and TRBJ2-7; D uncertain. The CDR3 covers 13 residues. The germline gives CDR1 MNHNS, CDR2 SASEGT. The CDR3 DNA sequence: TGTGCCAGCAGGTCGACGGCCTCATACGAGAAGTACTTC. Amino acid sequence: CASRSTASYEKYF.

Note on this clone: One end of the junction varies from germline; a read error may be responsible. This rearrangement joins TRBV9 to TRBJ2-1; 7 bases are a match to TRBD2. The germline CDR1 and CDR2 sequences are SGDLS and YYNGEE. The CDR3 sequence is 15 residues long. CDR3 in amino acids: CASRPGLSGDNDQFF. The CDR3 DNA follows: TGTGCCAGCAGGCCGGGACTATCGGGGGATAATGATCAGTTCTTC.

This clone was picked up one time. This chain uses TRBV4-1 with TRBJ2-2, with TRBD2 matching 9 bases. The CDR3 contains 16 residues. Germline loops: CDR1 MGHRA, CDR2 YSYEKL. V trimming: 4 bases; J trimming: 6 bases; junction bases outside the gene matches: 9. This CDR3 reads CASSRSFSGSAGELFF. The CDR3 DNA follows: TGCGCCAGCAGCCGAAGCTTTAGCGGGAGCGCCGGGGAGCTGTTTTTT.

This clone is judged medium-sized. V is TRBV24-1 and J is TRBJ1-3; 9 nucleotides match TRBD1. There are 16 residues in the CDR3. Germline V CDR1 and CDR2: KGHDR, SFDVKD. J was trimmed by 4 bases and V by 4 bases; bases with no gene match: 7. The CDR3 loop is CATSDHGTGTGNTIYF. In nucleotides, the CDR3 is TGTGCCACCAGTGACCACGGGACAGGGACAGGAAACACCATATATTTT.

The chain links TRBV5-1 to TRBJ1-3; unclear D gene. The CDR3 contains 15 residues. Germline CDR1 reads SGHRS; CDR2 reads YFSETQ. Trimming stripped 0 bases from V and 2 bases from J, with 9 bases between. CDR3: CASSLDAAAGNTIYF. CDR3 nucleotides: TGCGCCAGCAGCTTGGATGCGGCAGCTGGAAACACCATATATTTT.

The chain joins TRBV27 to TRBJ2-3, with D maybe TRBD2 (6 bases). Deletions cut 2 bases from V and 1 base from J, with 13 bases between. This CDR3 is 16 amino acids long. The germline CDR1 and CDR2 sequences are MNHEY and SMNVEV (reference sequence). The CDR3 sequence: CASSLGGPGGTDTQYF. As DNA, the CDR3 is TGTGCCAGCAGTTTAGGAGGGCCGGGAGGCACAGATACGCAGTATTTT.

DNA of the CDR3: TGTGCCAGCAGCGCTACATCTCTAGCGAGCACAGATACGCAGTATTTT. Its translation is CASSATSLASTDTQYF. The chain employs TRBV14 and TRBJ2-3; D possibly corresponds to TRBD2 (6 bases). The CDR3 contains 16 residues. The germline V and J ends were trimmed by 5 bases and 0 bases, with 15 bases remaining between them. Germline loops: CDR1 SGHDN, CDR2 FVKESK. Using reference TRBV14 and TRBJ2-3 for the parts outside the CDR3, the full variable domain is EAGVTQFPSHSVIEKGQTVTLRCDPISGHDNLYWYRRVMGKEIKFLLHFVKESKQDESGMPNNRFLAERTGGTYSTLKVQPAELEDSGVYFCASSATSLASTDTQYFGPGTRLTVL.

The CDR3 DNA is TGTGCCAGCAGCTCCCCGGGACAGCGTAACTATGGCTACACCTTC. Protein: CASSSPGQRNYGYTF. V and J are TRBV6-7 and TRBJ1-2, with 7 bases lining up with TRBD1. TRBV6-7 is noted as an ORF with a role that remains uncertain. Trimming removed 6 bases from V and 1 base from J; junction bases left unmatched: 8. CDR3 length: 15 amino acids.

This clone was counted ten times or more. The rearrangement links TRBV20-1 to TRBJ2-3; D is uncertain. The CDR3 length is 10 residues. V was pared by 8 bases and J by 11 bases, with 14 bases between. From germline, CDR1 is DFQATT and CDR2 SNEGSKA (reference sequence). The chain's CDR3 is CSTGSLEQYF. The CDR3 DNA reads TGCAGTACTGGGTCATTGGAGCAGTATTTT.

In its sample, this clone is medium-sized (0.01 to 0.1%). The chain couples TRBV2 to TRBJ2-7, with D possibly being TRBD1 (6 bases). CDR1 is SNHLY, CDR2 FYNNEI, per germline. Trimming took off 2 bases at V and 2 bases at J, with 7 bases between the two ends. The CDR3 extends over 13 amino acids. The CDR3 coding sequence is TGTGCCAGCAGTGAATGGACAGCCTACGAGCAGTACTTC. It yields the protein CASSEWTAYEQYF.

This clone has just a few counts. The rearrangement joins TRBV14 to TRBJ2-1, with 7 nucleotides matching TRBD2. Germline CDR1 and CDR2: SGHDN and FVKESK. V was clipped by 1 base and J by 2 bases; unmatched bases: 5. This CDR3 spans 16 amino acids. The CDR3 nucleotides are TGTGCCAGCAGCCAAGTCGGGGGGAGCGCCTACAATGAGCAGTTCTTC. Translation gives CASSQVGGSAYNEQFF.

This clone was found a few times. The V call is TRBV28, the J call TRBJ2-6; D is undetermined. The CDR3 has 17 amino acids. Germline assignment: CDR1 MDHEN and CDR2 SYDVKM. Trimming took 4 bases from V and 0 from J, leaving 13 bases between them. The CDR3 loop reads CASSSTYGVSGANVLTF. The CDR3 DNA follows: TGTGCCAGCAGTTCCACGTACGGAGTCTCTGGGGCCAACGTCCTGACTTTC. Together with reference TRBV28 and TRBJ2-6, the CDR3 gives the full variable domain: DVKVTQSSRYLVKRTGEKVFLECVQDMDHENMFWYRQDPGLGLRLIYFSYDVKMKEKGDIPEGYSVSREKKERFSLILESASTNQTSMYLCASSSTYGVSGANVLTFGAGSRLTVL.

This clone was seen only a few times. V and J are TRBV12-3 or TRBV12-4 and TRBJ2-7, with D possibly matching TRBD1 (5 bases). CDR3 length equals 14 residues. Trimming cost V 7 bases and J 3 bases, with 16 bases left between them. This CDR3 reads CASTSDRKIYEQYF. CDR3 nucleotides: TGTGCCAGCACCTCAGACAGAAAAATCTACGAGCAGTACTTC.

The chain links TRBV11-2 to TRBJ1-1; D possibly corresponds to TRBD1 (5 bases). Trimming stripped 7 bases from V and 6 bases from J, with 15 bases between. The CDR3 totals 13 residues. Per the germline V gene, CDR1 is SGHAT and CDR2 is FQNNGV. The CDR3 reads CASTSGFWSEAFF. Written as DNA, the CDR3 is TGTGCCAGCACATCAGGGTTTTGGTCTGAAGCTTTCTTT.

By share, this clone counts as medium-sized. The rearrangement links TRBV12-3 or TRBV12-4 to TRBJ1-5; D not resolved. Trimming shortened V by 5 bases and J by 0 bases, and 5 bases separated the two germline ends. The CDR3 consists of 13 residues. This CDR3 reads CASSTYSNQPQHF. The CDR3 DNA follows: TGTGCCAGCAGTACATATAGCAATCAGCCCCAGCATTTT.

The chain has TRBV7-9 and TRBJ1-6; D is undetermined. The CDR3 sequence is 13 residues long. From germline, CDR1 is SEHNR and CDR2 FQNEAQ (reference sequence). Deletions cut 3 bases from V and 8 bases from J, with 8 bases between. The CDR3, as DNA: TGTGCCAGCAGCTTGGAGGTTTATTCACCCCTCCACTTT. Translation: CASSLEVYSPLHF.

The chain is built from TRBV20-1 and TRBJ2-1, with 8 nucleotides matching TRBD2. V shed 4 bases, J shed 16 bases, and the junction held 9 bases outside the gene matches. This CDR3 has 11 amino acids. CDR1 and CDR2 (germline): DFQATT, SNEGSKA (reference sequence). CDR3 sequence: CSANERERAFF. In DNA form, the CDR3 reads TGCAGTGCTAACGAGCGGGAGAGGGCCTTCTTC.

This clone was seen a handful of times. The chain uses TRBV20-1 and TRBJ1-2, with D maybe TRBD1 (5 bases). Germline assignment: CDR1 DFQATT and CDR2 SNEGSKA (reference sequence). The CDR3 covers 16 residues. V lost 6 bases and J 0 bases, leaving 20 bases between the germline ends. DNA of the CDR3: TGCAGTGCAAGGGAACAGGATCCAACAGCTAACTATGGCTACACCTTC. It yields the protein CSAREQDPTANYGYTF.

CDR3 in amino acids: CASMGFGTGELFF. The DNA of the CDR3 is TGTGCCAGTATGGGGTTTGGGACCGGGGAGCTGTTTTTT. This chain links TRBV19 with TRBJ2-2, with D hard to call. CDR3 length: 13 residues. V was shortened by 7 bases and J by 5 bases, with 11 bases between the two germline ends. The germline V gene encodes CDR1 LNHDA and CDR2 SQIVND (reference sequence).